This T cell receptor (beta chain) was sequenced in a study of Tregs in tolerant kidney transplant recipients. Findings of the study overall: Tolerant patients' donor-specific Tregs expanded beyond overall Tregs, suggesting antigen-driven growth. Nucleotide sequences could not be compared across some patients' samples due to primer changes.

Sequencing was performed with immunoSEQ multiplex PCR; in TCRdb, only in-frame clones are kept and a portion is missing. The sample has fewer than 40,000 clones. Comments on this clone: Its specificity is not known. The read comes to an end 3 residues before the CDR3 does, leaving the germline J gene to fill in the end.

V lost 1 base to trimming and J lost 3 bases; unmatched junction nucleotides: 3. Germline CDR1 reads LNHDA; CDR2 reads SQIVND (reference sequence). The length of the CDR3 is 15 residues. Unstimulated Tregs (CD4+CD25+CD127-) and CD4+CD25- non-Tregs were sorted from PBMCs. The clonotype originates from a human donor who received a combined kidney and bone marrow transplant. The chain couples TRBV19 to TRBJ2-7; 10 bases fit TRBD2. This specimen was CD8+ T cells from blood, taken before the transplant. The sequenced part of the CDR3 DNA is TGTGCCAGTAGTATAGGGGCTAGCGGGAGCTACGAG. Translation: CASSIGASGSYE. In full, the CDR3 is CASSIGASGSYEQYF.